The 23 T cell receptor beta chains listed next were all sequenced from one sample in a study of blood T cell repertoires in COVID-19. TCRdb's copy holds only in-frame clones and misses some; the assay was immunoSEQ multiplex PCR. Of more than 300,000 clones listed, around nine tenths are singletons. The source material was PBMCs or T cells enriched from blood (not recorded which). Receptor source: a woman aged 18-29 years who had recovered from COVID-19.

The chain couples TRBV6-2 or TRBV6-3 to TRBJ2-2; D is possibly TRBD2 (6 bases). This CDR3 has 17 amino acids. The germline V gene encodes CDR1 MNHEY and CDR2 SVGEGT. The V end was cut by 0 bases, the J end by 1 base, with 12 bases between. The CDR3 reads CASSYSLGGLNTGELFF. For the CDR3, the DNA is TGTGCCAGCAGTTACTCCTTGGGGGGTTTGAACACCGGGGAGCTGTTTTTT.

The V call is TRBV11-2, the J call TRBJ2-3, with 8 bases matching TRBD2. The CDR3 spans 15 residues. From germline, CDR1 is SGHAT and CDR2 FQNNGV. Trimming took 2 bases from V and 5 from J; bases not matched to a gene: 6. The DNA of the CDR3 is TGTGCCAGCAGCTTATTCGCGGGGGGCTTAGATACGCAGTATTTT. Residues: CASSLFAGGLDTQYF.

The chain recombines TRBV18 with TRBJ1-5, with D perhaps TRBD1 (6 bases). With 2 bases removed from V and 12 bases from J, the gap between germline ends came to 14 bases. Germline CDR1 KGHSH, CDR2 LQKENI. This CDR3 spans 13 amino acids. CDR3 sequence: CASSPGQGTIQHF. DNA of the CDR3: TGTGCCAGCTCACCAGGGCAGGGGACTATCCAGCATTTT.

J is TRBJ1-1 and V is TRBV13; tentatively, D is TRBD1 (5 bases). Germline CDR1 PRHDT, CDR2 FYEKMQ (reference sequence). The V gene lost 4 bases and the J gene lost 1 base, with 7 bases spanning the gap. The CDR3 spans 13 residues. The CDR3 coding sequence is TGTGCCAGCAGCTCTGGACAGAACACTGAAGCTTTCTTT. Amino acid sequence: CASSSGQNTEAFF.

The chain couples TRBV28 to TRBJ1-5; D gene uncertain. CDR1 is MDHEN, CDR2 SYDVKM, per germline. The CDR3 is 13 residues long. Trimming took off 5 bases at V and 6 bases at J, with 11 bases between the two ends. The CDR3 here is CASSNPGSQPQHF. The CDR3 bases are TGTGCCAGCAGTAACCCGGGTTCTCAGCCCCAGCATTTT.

This sequence joins TRBV19 and TRBJ2-1; 10 positions match TRBD2. The CDR3 loop spans 16 amino acids. J gave up 2 bases and V 6 bases, and 7 bases lay outside the gene matches. Germline V CDR1 and CDR2: LNHDA, SQIVND (reference sequence). CDR3 sequence (DNA): TGTGCCAGTAGCAACTGGACTAGCGGAACCTACAATGAGCAGTTCTTC. It codes for CASSNWTSGTYNEQFF.

The V and J genes are TRBV13 and TRBJ2-3; D is possibly TRBD1 (6 bases). The germline gives CDR1 PRHDT, CDR2 FYEKMQ (reference sequence). CDR3 size: 12 residues. V lost 3 bases and J 9 bases, leaving 10 bases between the germline ends. The CDR3 nucleotides read TGTGCCAGCAGCTTGGGGGCATCAACGCAGTATTTT. Amino acids: CASSLGASTQYF.

The V and J genes are TRBV11-2 and TRBJ2-5; 9 bases are shared with TRBD2. The junction had 3 bases not matched to a gene; V was cut back by 10 bases and J by 3 bases. Germline CDR1 and CDR2: SGHAT and FQNNGV. This CDR3 is 12 amino acids long. The CDR3 sequence: CAIAGGEETQYF. CDR3 bases: TGTGCCATCGCGGGAGGGGAAGAGACCCAGTACTTC.

The chain employs TRBV28 and TRBJ1-1, with D unclear. Between the trimmed V and J ends, which lost 7 bases and 1 base, there was a span of 7 bases. Germline CDR1 and CDR2: MDHEN and SYDVKM. There are 12 residues in the CDR3. CDR3 nucleotide sequence: TGTGCCAGCAAGAGATGGAACACTGAAGCTTTCTTT. It encodes CASKRWNTEAFF. Using reference TRBV28 and TRBJ1-1 for the parts outside the CDR3, the full variable domain is DVKVTQSSRYLVKRTGEKVFLECVQDMDHENMFWYRQDPGLGLRLIYFSYDVKMKEKGDIPEGYSVSREKKERFSLILESASTNQTSMYLCASKRWNTEAFFGQGTRLTVV.

This chain links TRBV10-1 with TRBJ1-5, with D uncertain. The germline CDR1 and CDR2 sequences are WNHNN and SYGVQD (reference sequence). V lost 3 bases, J lost 5 bases, and 8 bases lay in between. CDR3 length: 13 amino acids. Written as DNA, the CDR3 is TGCGCCAGCAGTGAACAGCCGGATCAGCCCCAGCATTTT. Encoded protein: CASSEQPDQPQHF.

The chain joins TRBV2 to TRBJ2-7; 10 nucleotides agree with TRBD1. J lost 2 bases, V lost 6 bases, and 4 bases had no gene match. The CDR3 is made up of 14 amino acids. In germline, CDR1 is SNHLY, CDR2 FYNNEI. CDR3 residues: CASSGTGATYEQYF. CDR3 bases: TGTGCCAGCAGCGGGACAGGGGCTACCTACGAGCAGTACTTC.

Remarks on this clone: One end of the junction is discordant with germline, which a read error may explain. The chain carries TRBV30 and TRBJ1-1; D uncertain. CDR3 length: 13 residues. The V gene's germline CDR1 is GTSNPN and CDR2 SVGIG (reference sequence). CDR3 region: CARSQGGNTEAFF. In DNA, the CDR3 is TGTGCCCGGAGTCAAGGAGGGAACACTGAAGCTTTCTTT. Combining the CDR3 with reference TRBV30 and TRBJ1-1 gives the whole variable domain SQTIHQWPATLVQPVGSPLSLECTVEGTSNPNLYWYRQAAGRGLQLLFYSVGIGQISSEVPQNLSASRPQDRQFILSSKKLLLSDSGFYLCARSQGGNTEAFFGQGTRLTVV.

The chain employs TRBV28 and TRBJ1-6; TRBD1 matches 7 bases. The J segment lost 1 base and the V segment lost 6 bases, leaving 12 bases of the junction unmatched. CDR1 and CDR2 from the germline V gene are MDHEN and SYDVKM. The CDR3 is made up of 18 amino acids. CDR3 region: CASSPYRQGWSYNSPLHF. CDR3 nucleotides: TGTGCCAGCAGCCCTTATCGACAGGGCTGGTCCTATAATTCACCCCTCCACTTT.

The genes are TRBV4-2 and TRBJ1-4; 10 bases fit TRBD1. CDR3 length: 15 residues. J was trimmed by 8 bases and V by 2 bases; bases with no gene match: 5. The V gene's germline CDR1 is LGHNA and CDR2 YNFKEQ. The DNA of the CDR3 is TGTGCCAGCAGCCAAAGCCGGGACAGGGGCGAAAAACTGTTTTTT. This encodes CASSQSRDRGEKLFF.

J is TRBJ1-6 and V is TRBV5-4; TRBD1 matches at 7 bases. The CDR3 sequence is 14 residues long. Per germline, CDR1 SGHNT and CDR2 YYREEE (reference sequence). J lost 10 bases, V lost 4 bases, and 8 bases had no gene match. CDR3 residues: CASSDGQAGSPLHF. CDR3 coding DNA: TGTGCCAGCAGCGACGGACAGGCTGGGTCACCCCTCCACTTT.

CDR3 in DNA: TGTGCCAGCAGTGAAGCATCAGTTAATCAGCCCCAGCATTTT. Protein: CASSEASVNQPQHF. The V gene is TRBV6-1, the J gene TRBJ1-5; no clear D gene. Germline-derived CDR1 and CDR2 are MNHNS and SASEGT. V shed 0 bases and J shed 4 bases, with 7 bases lying between them. This CDR3 has 14 residues.

The chain has TRBV19 and TRBJ2-7; 10 nucleotides align to TRBD1. Per the germline V gene, CDR1 is LNHDA and CDR2 is SQIVND (reference sequence). J lost 3 bases, V lost 2 bases, and 4 bases had no gene match. This CDR3 region has 15 residues. In nucleotides, the CDR3 is TGTGCCAGTAGTATATCCGGGACAGGGGACTACGAGCAGTACTTC. This translates into CASSISGTGDYEQYF.

The chain employs TRBV7-3 and TRBJ1-1; a possible D gene is TRBD1 (5 bases). V was shortened by 5 bases and J by 10 bases, with 17 bases between the two germline ends. Germline V gives CDR1 SGHTA, CDR2 FQGTGA. The CDR3 is made up of 13 amino acids. The CDR3 sequence: CASSLDGQSIAFF. The CDR3 bases are TGTGCCAGCAGCCTGGACGGACAATCTATAGCTTTCTTT. Complete variable domain (other parts from reference TRBV7-3 and TRBJ1-1): GAGVSQTPSNKVTEKGKYVELRCDPISGHTALYWYRQSLGQGPEFLIYFQGTGAADDSGLPNDRFFAVRPEGSVSTLKIQRTERGDSAVYLCASSLDGQSIAFFGQGTRLTVV.

The chain carries TRBV19 and TRBJ1-5, with TRBD1 matching 7 bases. Germline V lookup: CDR1 LNHDA, CDR2 SQIVND (reference sequence). The length of the CDR3 is 16 residues. With 0 bases clipped from V and 1 base from J, the junction kept 3 bases outside the gene matches. The DNA of the CDR3 is TGTGCCAGTAGTATAGAAAGACAGGGAAGCAATCAGCCCCAGCATTTT. It specifies CASSIERQGSNQPQHF.

This rearrangement joins TRBV9 to TRBJ2-7, with 7 bases lining up with TRBD1. The germline CDR1 and CDR2 sequences are SGDLS and YYNGEE. V was pared by 4 bases and J by 4 bases, with 8 bases of the junction left unmatched. The CDR3 consists of 14 residues. The CDR3 DNA is TGTGCCAGCAGCTCGGAGACAGGGATATACGAGCAGTACTTC. Translating gives CASSSETGIYEQYF.

The chain combines TRBV4-3 with TRBJ2-7; 9 nucleotides line up with TRBD1. This CDR3 region has 15 residues. CDR1 is LGHNA, CDR2 YSLEER, per germline. J gave up 4 bases and V 1 base, and 5 bases lay outside the gene matches. The CDR3 nucleotides are TGCGCCAGCAGCCAAGTCACAGGGGGCTCTTACGAGCAGTACTTC. Translating it yields CASSQVTGGSYEQYF.

This sequence joins TRBV12-5 and TRBJ2-5, with D maybe TRBD1 (6 bases). This CDR3 comprises 15 residues. Looked up from germline, CDR1 is LGHNT and CDR2 is FRNRAP. Between the trimmed V and J ends, which lost 4 bases and 5 bases, there was a span of 17 bases. This CDR3 is CASGSGVGKLETQYF. CDR3 DNA sequence: TGTGCTAGTGGTTCAGGGGTGGGTAAACTGGAGACCCAGTACTTC. The whole variable domain, filled in from reference TRBV12-5 and TRBJ2-5, reads DARVTQTPRHKVTEMGQEVTMRCQPILGHNTVFWYRQTMMQGLELLAYFRNRAPLDDSGMPKDRFSAEMPDATLATLKIQPSEPRDSAVYFCASGSGVGKLETQYFGPGTRLLVL.

This clone was recorded only once. The rearrangement uses TRBV2 and TRBJ1-6; 9 bases map to TRBD1. This CDR3 is built from 14 residues. CDR1 and CDR2 (germline): SNHLY, FYNNEI. J gave up 7 bases and V 6 bases, and 4 bases lay outside the gene matches. The CDR3 sequence: CASSRDRANSPLHF. In DNA form, the CDR3 reads TGTGCCAGCAGCCGGGACAGGGCGAATTCACCCCTCCACTTT.